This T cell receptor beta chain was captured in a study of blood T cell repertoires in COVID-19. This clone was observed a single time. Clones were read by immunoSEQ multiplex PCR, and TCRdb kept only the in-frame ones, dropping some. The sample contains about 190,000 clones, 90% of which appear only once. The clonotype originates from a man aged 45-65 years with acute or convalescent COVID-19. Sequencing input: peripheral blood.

The CDR3 loop is CASSFRVATVSGNTIYF. The CDR3 DNA sequence: TGTGCCAGCAGCTTTAGGGTGGCGACAGTCTCTGGAAACACCATATATTTT. The rearrangement links TRBV7-8 to TRBJ1-3, with D possibly matching TRBD1 (5 bases). The length of the CDR3 is 17 residues. Germline V gives CDR1 SGHVS, CDR2 FQNEAQ. V gave up 3 bases and J gave up 0 bases, with 15 bases separating them.